This T cell receptor beta chain comes out of a study of blood T cell repertoires in COVID-19. Germline assignment: CDR1 SGHRS and CDR2 YFSETQ. Trimming took 4 bases from V and 5 from J; bases not matched to a gene: 3. The CDR3 extends over 15 amino acids. Profiling relied on immunoSEQ multiplex PCR, and the TCRdb table lists in-frame clones only, not all of them. Of roughly 100,000 clones listed, 75% to 90% are singletons. The TCR sequence derives from a human donor in a cohort sampled during active or convalescent COVID-19. The chain joins TRBV5-1 to TRBJ1-6; 10 nucleotides match TRBD1. The sequencing input was peripheral blood. In DNA form, the CDR3 reads TGCGCCAGCAGCAGGGACAGGGGAGATAATTCACCCCTCCACTTT. Its translation is CASSRDRGDNSPLHF.